The 28 T cell receptor beta chains below all came from one sample that was sequenced in a study of Ad26.COV2.S vaccination and SARS-CoV-2 variants. Produced via immunoSEQ multiplex PCR; TCRdb's table is partial and in-frame only. The sample shows about 280,000 clones, more than 70% of them seen only once. The treatment denotes: about 20 received Ad26.COV2.S at low or high dose, single or two shots; several received placebo; per-sample allocation not given. Sampling happened 63 days after the first vaccine or placebo injection. The sample here was peripheral blood, taken in a trial of Ad26.COV2.S vaccine versus placebo. The receptors stem from a person between 18 and 59 years old who received the Ad26.COV2.S COVID-19 vaccine or a placebo.

This clone was found a few times. The CDR3 loop reads CASQTGFHEQYF. For the CDR3, the DNA is TGTGCCAGCCAAACAGGGTTCCACGAGCAGTACTTC. The chain has TRBV6-5 and TRBJ2-7; possibly TRBD1 for D (6 bases). The V gene's germline CDR1 is MNHEY and CDR2 SVGAGI. This CDR3 is built from 12 residues. Trimming pared 8 bases from V and 5 bases from J, leaving 13 bases between.

The chain is built from TRBV21-1 and TRBJ2-5. TRBV21-1 is given as a pseudogene. The CDR3 runs to 14 residues. The CDR3 nucleotides are TGTGCCAGCAGCAAAGATCGCCACGAAGAGACCCAGTACTTC. Residues: CASSKDRHEETQYF.

V is TRBV7-9 and J is TRBJ2-1; D perhaps matches TRBD2 (7 bases). Germline CDR1 SEHNR, CDR2 FQNEAQ (reference sequence). CDR3 length equals 16 residues. The ends were cut back, 10 bases at V and 0 bases at J, with 19 bases in the middle. CDR3 in amino acids: CATPEGGAYSYNEQFF. CDR3 DNA sequence: TGTGCCACCCCCGAGGGGGGGGCCTACTCCTACAATGAGCAGTTCTTC.

The J gene is TRBJ1-4, the V gene TRBV5-1; possibly TRBD1 for D (5 bases). V was shortened by 5 bases and J by 8 bases, with 25 bases between the two germline ends. This CDR3 is 17 amino acids long. The germline V gene has CDR1 SGHRS and CDR2 YFSETQ. As DNA, the CDR3 is TGCGCCAGCAGAGTGTCCAGTGGGGGAAAAACGGGGGAAAAACTGTTTTTT. Encoded protein: CASRVSSGGKTGEKLFF.

This chain links TRBV7-8 with TRBJ2-2; D remains ambiguous. CDR1 is SGHVS and CDR2 is FQNEAQ in the germline V gene. V gave up 1 base and J gave up 1 base, with 4 bases separating them. The CDR3 loop spans 14 amino acids. In DNA form, the CDR3 reads TGTGCCAGCAGCTTAGTTCAGAACACCGGGGAGCTGTTTTTT. Its protein is CASSLVQNTGELFF.

The chain employs TRBV7-2 and TRBJ1-1; D not resolved. Trimming stripped 5 bases from V and 1 base from J, with 20 bases between. From germline, CDR1 is SGHTA and CDR2 FQGNSA. CDR3 length equals 17 residues. The CDR3, as DNA: TGTGCCAGCAGCCCCTCCCTTGTTGGCCGGGGGAACACTGAAGCTTTCTTT. This translates into CASSPSLVGRGNTEAFF.

The chain uses TRBV7-8 and TRBJ1-4; the D gene is possibly TRBD1 (6 bases). V was clipped by 4 bases and J by 6 bases, with 15 bases between them. Germline V gene lookup returns CDR1 SGHVS and CDR2 FQNEAQ. CDR3 length: 15 residues. This CDR3 reads CASSSQTGSHEKLFF. CDR3 DNA: TGTGCCAGCAGCTCCCAGACAGGTTCTCATGAAAAACTGTTTTTT.

The chain couples TRBV6-2 or TRBV6-3 to TRBJ2-5, with 12 bases that match TRBD2. Trimming at V came to 2 bases and at J to 4 bases, leaving 5 bases not matched to a gene. Per germline, CDR1 MNHEY and CDR2 SVGEGT. The CDR3 is made up of 16 amino acids. The CDR3 sequence: CASSYGLAGRRETQYF. CDR3 DNA: TGTGCCAGCAGTTACGGACTAGCGGGGAGAAGAGAGACCCAGTACTTC.

The V and J genes are TRBV4-1 and TRBJ1-1; D gene uncertain. V lost 10 bases to trimming and J lost 1 base, with 10 bases between them. The length of the CDR3 is 12 residues. In germline, CDR1 is MGHRA, CDR2 YSYEKL. CDR3 coding DNA: TGCGCCACCCGCTCAACGAACACTGAAGCTTTCTTT. This encodes CATRSTNTEAFF.

V usage is TRBV11-2 and J usage is TRBJ1-1; 8 bases agree with TRBD1. The CDR3 contains 17 residues. Germline trimming cut 1 base from V and 4 bases from J; bases unmatched to any gene: 11. Germline CDR1 is SGHAT and CDR2 is FQNNGV. CDR3 DNA: TGTGCCAGCAGCTTAGTACGTTCTCAGGGGGCAGCCACTGAAGCTTTCTTT. Translation: CASSLVRSQGAATEAFF.

The chain joins TRBV4-1 to TRBJ2-1; 7 positions agree with TRBD1. Looked up from germline, CDR1 is MGHRA and CDR2 is YSYEKL. Losses at the gene ends were 4 bases for V and 0 bases for J; bases not matched to a gene: 3. This CDR3 comprises 15 residues. This CDR3 is CASSPGQFSYNEQFF. As DNA, the CDR3 is TGCGCCAGCAGCCCGGGACAGTTCTCCTACAATGAGCAGTTCTTC.

The chain uses TRBV5-1 and TRBJ1-2; the match to TRBD1 covers 7 bases. The trim removed 4 bases at V and 1 base at J, leaving 16 bases unmatched. CDR1 SGHRS and CDR2 YFSETQ come from the germline V gene. The CDR3 totals 18 residues. The CDR3 region is CASSHLPGGQGVNYGYTF. The CDR3 bases are TGCGCCAGCAGCCACCTCCCGGGAGGGCAGGGGGTTAACTATGGCTACACCTTC.

V usage is TRBV4-1 and J usage is TRBJ1-1, with D tentatively TRBD1 (5 bases). Per the germline V gene, CDR1 is MGHRA and CDR2 is YSYEKL. V lost 0 bases to trimming and J lost 0 bases, with 8 bases between them. The CDR3 contains 15 residues. CDR3 amino acids: CASSQEGALNTEAFF. The CDR3, as DNA: TGCGCCAGCAGCCAAGAAGGGGCCCTGAACACTGAAGCTTTCTTT.

V usage is TRBV10-2 and J usage is TRBJ1-5; D is unclear. Germline CDR1 and CDR2: WSHSY and SAAADI. This CDR3 has 14 amino acids. The ends were cut back, 4 bases at V and 1 base at J, with 8 bases in the middle. The CDR3 bases are TGCGCCAGCAGTGTACACGACAGCAATCAGCCCCAGCATTTT. It specifies CASSVHDSNQPQHF.

This rearrangement joins TRBV6-2 or TRBV6-3 to TRBJ2-2; TRBD1 is a possible D gene (6 bases). This CDR3 is built from 13 residues. V was clipped by 4 bases and J by 5 bases, with 8 bases between them. Germline CDR1 reads MNHEY; CDR2 reads SVGEGT. CDR3 protein: CASSLQGTGELFF. CDR3 DNA sequence: TGTGCCAGCAGTTTACAGGGAACCGGGGAGCTGTTTTTT.

This chain links TRBV18 with TRBJ1-6; D may be TRBD1 (5 bases). The CDR3 spans 15 residues. Germline values: CDR1 KGHSH, CDR2 LQKENI. The ends were cut back, 4 bases at V and 3 bases at J, with 10 bases in the middle. CDR3: CASSQEGNYNSPLHF. The DNA for the CDR3 is TGTGCCAGCTCACAGGAGGGGAACTATAATTCACCCCTCCACTTT. Drawing the rest from reference TRBV18 and TRBJ1-6, the complete variable domain is NAGVMQNPRHLVRRRGQEARLRCSPMKGHSHVYWYRQLPEEGLKFMVYLQKENIIDESGMPKERFSAEFPKEGPSILRIQQVVRGDSAAYFCASSQEGNYNSPLHFGNGTRLTVT.

The chain couples TRBV7-9 to TRBJ2-1, with D maybe TRBD2 (5 bases). CDR3 size: 15 residues. Germline values: CDR1 SEHNR, CDR2 FQNEAQ (reference sequence). V dropped 5 bases and J dropped 0 bases, with 11 bases sitting between them. The CDR3 region has the DNA TGTGCCAGCAGCCACCCCGGGGTCTCCTACAATGAGCAGTTCTTC. Protein product: CASSHPGVSYNEQFF.

The genes are TRBV4-1 and TRBJ2-7, with D possibly being TRBD2 (6 bases). The germline V gene has CDR1 MGHRA and CDR2 YSYEKL. The CDR3 is 16 residues long. V lost 3 bases to trimming and J lost 6 bases, with 21 bases between them. Here the CDR3 reads CASSQGGLARSSEQYF. In nucleotides, the CDR3 is TGCGCCAGCAGCCAGGGCGGGCTAGCGCGTTCTTCCGAGCAGTACTTC.

The chain carries TRBV5-1 and TRBJ1-2; D is perhaps TRBD1 (6 bases). Germline CDR1 is SGHRS and CDR2 is YFSETQ. This CDR3 has 14 amino acids. Deletions cut 1 base from V and 4 bases from J, with 11 bases between. This chain's CDR3 is CASSLLIQGYGYTF. CDR3 sequence (DNA): TGCGCCAGCAGCTTGCTAATACAGGGCTATGGCTACACCTTC. Full variable domain (remainder filled in from reference TRBV5-1 and TRBJ1-2): KAGVTQTPRYLIKTRGQQVTLSCSPISGHRSVSWYQQTPGQGLQFLFEYFSETQRNKGNFPGRFSGRQFSNSRSEMNVSTLELGDSALYLCASSLLIQGYGYTFGSGTRLTVV.

The V and J genes are TRBV5-6 and TRBJ1-2; D remains unclear. The CDR3 is 13 residues long. Trimming shortened V by 1 base and J by 8 bases, and 12 bases separated the two germline ends. CDR1 is SGHDT, CDR2 YYEEEE, per germline. DNA of the CDR3: TGTGCCAGCAGCTTGATCGTCTTCGGGGGCTACACCTTC. It yields the protein CASSLIVFGGYTF. The variable domain in full, with the rest retrieved from reference TRBV5-6 and TRBJ1-2, is DAGVTQSPTHLIKTRGQQVTLRCSPKSGHDTVSWYQQALGQGPQFIFQYYEEEERQRGNFPDRFSGHQFPNYSSELNVNALLLGDSALYLCASSLIVFGGYTFGSGTRLTVV.

In its sample, this clone was seen once. The chain carries TRBV4-3 and TRBJ2-7; D is tentatively TRBD1 or TRBD2 (5 bases each). Trimming took off 3 bases at V and 2 bases at J, with 11 bases between the two ends. The CDR3 covers 14 residues. Per germline, CDR1 LGHNA and CDR2 YSLEER. The CDR3 DNA reads as TGCGCCAGCAGCCACGGTCGGGACCCCTACGAGCAGTACTTC. The encoded protein is CASSHGRDPYEQYF.

The chain is built from TRBV5-1 and TRBJ2-1; the match to TRBD2 covers 12 bases. The CDR3 is 17 amino acids. Trimming took 3 bases from V and 7 from J; bases not matched to a gene: 11. Per germline, CDR1 SGHRS and CDR2 YFSETQ. CDR3 nucleotides: TGCGCCAGCAGCTCCTACTCTAGCGGGAGGGCCTTTAATGAGCAGTTCTTC. It encodes CASSSYSSGRAFNEQFF.

This clone was seen at least ten times. V gene TRBV6-5 combines with J gene TRBJ2-4; 8 bases are a match to TRBD2. Germline CDR1 and CDR2: MNHEY and SVGAGI. V gave up 9 bases and J gave up 5 bases; unmatched junction bases: 6. The CDR3 length is 13 residues. The CDR3 protein is CASRREGQNIQYF. CDR3 DNA sequence: TGTGCCAGTCGTCGGGAGGGCCAAAACATTCAGTACTTC.

This chain joins TRBV6-4 and TRBJ1-4, with TRBD1 identical over 11 bases. Trimming removed 6 bases from V and 3 bases from J; junction bases left unmatched: 9. Germline V CDR1 and CDR2: MRHNA, SNTAGT. CDR3 length equals 17 residues. The CDR3 DNA follows: TGTGCCAGCAGCCCCGGGACAGGGGGATATCCTAATGAAAAACTGTTTTTT. Translation gives CASSPGTGGYPNEKLFF.

V is TRBV11-2 and J is TRBJ2-7; D unresolved. The CDR3 contains 18 residues. Germline lookup yields CDR1 SGHAT and CDR2 FQNNGV. V was clipped by 5 bases and J by 0 bases, with 23 bases between them. CDR3 bases: TGTGCCAGCAGCGTTCTTACGGGCGTTCCTCCACGCTCCTACGAGCAGTACTTC. Residues: CASSVLTGVPPRSYEQYF.

A single count supports this clone. The chain couples TRBV29-1 to TRBJ2-1, with D unclear. V lost 4 bases and J 5 bases, leaving 12 bases between the germline ends. Germline V gene lookup returns CDR1 SQVTM and CDR2 ANQGSEA. The CDR3 runs 13 residues. The CDR3 DNA sequence: TGCAGCGTTGTTTTCGGCAGCAACAATGAGCAGTTCTTC. Translated: CSVVFGSNNEQFF.

The chain links TRBV7-9 to TRBJ1-1, with 9 bases aligning to TRBD1. J lost 4 bases, V lost 4 bases, and 7 bases had no gene match. CDR3 length: 15 residues. Per the germline V gene, CDR1 is SEHNR and CDR2 is FQNEAQ (reference sequence). The chain's CDR3 is CASSSRTGASTEAFF. The CDR3 DNA follows: TGTGCCAGCAGCTCGAGGACAGGGGCAAGCACTGAAGCTTTCTTT.

Points on this clone: This sample also contains other DNA sequences that code for the same CDR3. The V and J genes are TRBV6-5 and TRBJ1-1; possible D gene TRBD1, 5 bases. Trimming cost V 1 base and J 0 bases, with 9 bases left between them. Germline lookup yields CDR1 MNHEY and CDR2 SVGAGI. There are 15 residues in the CDR3. CDR3 sequence (DNA): TGTGCCAGCAGTTACTGGGGGGGTGTGAACACTGAAGCTTTCTTT. This codes for CASSYWGGVNTEAFF.